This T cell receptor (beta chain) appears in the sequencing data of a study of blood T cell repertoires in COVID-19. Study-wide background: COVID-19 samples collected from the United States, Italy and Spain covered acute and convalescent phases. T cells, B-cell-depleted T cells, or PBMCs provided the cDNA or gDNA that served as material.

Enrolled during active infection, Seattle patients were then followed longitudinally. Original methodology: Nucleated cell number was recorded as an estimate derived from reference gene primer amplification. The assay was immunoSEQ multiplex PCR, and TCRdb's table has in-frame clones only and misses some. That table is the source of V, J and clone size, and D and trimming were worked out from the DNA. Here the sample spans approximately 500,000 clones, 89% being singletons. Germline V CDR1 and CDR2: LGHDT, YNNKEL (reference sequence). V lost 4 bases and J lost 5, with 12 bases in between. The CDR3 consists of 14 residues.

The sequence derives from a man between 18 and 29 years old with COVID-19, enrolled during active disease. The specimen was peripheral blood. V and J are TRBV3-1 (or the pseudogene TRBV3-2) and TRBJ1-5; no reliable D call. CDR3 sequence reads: CASSPSLLDQPQHF. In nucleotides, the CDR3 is TGTGCCAGCAGCCCCTCCTTACTAGATCAGCCCCAGCATTTT.